This record looks at one TCR beta chain sequence and its context. A multiplex PCR was run with 60 Vbeta primers and 13 Jbeta primers. TCRdb's table, derived via immunoSEQ multiplex PCR, lists solely in-frame clones and lacks some. This table holds 100,000 or so clones, about 80% found once. The sample comes from a study of cytomegalovirus exposure and HLA in healthy donors. Per germline, CDR1 LNHDA and CDR2 SQIVND (reference sequence). The CDR3 runs to 15 residues. Losses at the gene ends were 6 bases for V and 4 bases for J; bases not matched to a gene: 10. This chain links TRBV19 with TRBJ2-5; 8 bases are a match to TRBD2. The sequencing sample was made of PBMCs. The origin of this receptor is a middle-aged man in good health and CMV-seronegative. The CDR3 loop reads CASSPPGLGRETQYF. The CDR3 DNA reads as TGTGCCAGTAGCCCCCCGGGACTAGGGCGAGAGACCCAGTACTTC.